The entry that follows covers one T cell receptor beta chain sequence. These data are taken from a study of blood T cell repertoires in COVID-19. Sequencing used immunoSEQ multiplex PCR; TCRdb keeps in-frame clones, though not all of them. The repertoire holds 100,000 to 150,000 clones, with around 80% as singletons. What was sequenced was peripheral blood. This TCR was recovered from a man in his 60s with active or convalescent COVID-19.

In DNA, the CDR3 is TGTGCCAGCAGCCCCCCTAGACGCACCGGGGAGCTGTTTTTT. Translating gives CASSPPRRTGELFF. V gene TRBV4-2 combines with J gene TRBJ2-2; unclear D gene. CDR3 length: 14 residues. Trimming shortened V by 4 bases and J by 4 bases, and 10 bases separated the two germline ends. CDR1 LGHNA and CDR2 YNFKEQ come from the germline V gene.